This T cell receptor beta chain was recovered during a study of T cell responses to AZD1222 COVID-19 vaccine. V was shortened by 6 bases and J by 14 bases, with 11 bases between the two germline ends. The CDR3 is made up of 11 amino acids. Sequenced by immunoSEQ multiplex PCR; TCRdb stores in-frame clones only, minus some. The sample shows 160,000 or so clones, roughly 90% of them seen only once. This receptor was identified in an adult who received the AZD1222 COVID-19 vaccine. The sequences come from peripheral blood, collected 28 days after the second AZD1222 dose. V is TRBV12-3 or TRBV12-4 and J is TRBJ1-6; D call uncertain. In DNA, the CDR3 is TGTGCCAGCAGAGATACAGTCACCCTCCACTTT. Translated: CASRDTVTLHF.